The next 11 T cell receptor beta chains were all read from a single sample in a study of shared clonotypes between healthy human individuals (dated by TCRdb to about 2020). The protocol used for the library was the immunoSEQ multiplex PCR assay. What TCRdb holds here is the immuneACCESS table cut down to in-frame rearrangements. Part of the clones is not present; checked against another copy, under half of the missing clones reflect an unresolved V gene, and the others are unexplained. Recorded for this sample are over 750,000 clones; 96% of them occurred a single time. Roughly 0.23% of the sample rests with the top ten. CD8 naive samples consisted of CD45RO-negative cells that were positively selected for CCR7, yielding a CD45RA+CCR7+ population without TemRA cells. Sequencing was carried out using naive CD8+ T cells sorted from blood. The cell subset or site label, as the study defines it: CD45RA+CCR7+. These receptors were obtained from a young man in good health.

This clone was detected only once. V usage is TRBV2 and J usage is TRBJ2-7; D unresolved. The CDR3 is made up of 11 amino acids. The V gene's germline CDR1 is SNHLY and CDR2 FYNNEI. V shed 6 bases and J shed 3 bases, with 6 bases lying between them. CDR3: CASRDVYEQYF. In DNA form, the CDR3 reads TGTGCCAGCAGGGACGTCTACGAGCAGTACTTC.

The chain carries TRBV29-1 and TRBJ2-3; D might be TRBD2 (6 bases). The germline V and J ends were trimmed by 4 bases and 0 bases, with 20 bases remaining between them. Per the germline V gene, CDR1 is SQVTM and CDR2 is ANQGSEA. CDR3 length: 17 residues. In DNA, the CDR3 is TGCAGCGTTGCCCCCGCCGGGAGTTGGGAGAGCACAGATACGCAGTATTTT. Amino acids: CSVAPAGSWESTDTQYF.

This chain connects TRBV9 to TRBJ2-7; D gene uncertain. The CDR3 runs 13 residues. V lost 4 bases and J 6 bases, leaving 14 bases between the germline ends. Germline lookup yields CDR1 SGDLS and CDR2 YYNGEE. The CDR3 reads CASSNSREVEQYF. CDR3 sequence (DNA): TGTGCCAGCAGCAACAGTCGCGAGGTCGAGCAGTACTTC.

The rearrangement joins TRBV7-2 to TRBJ2-7; TRBD2 agrees at 10 bases. V shed 8 bases, J shed 10 bases, and the junction held 11 bases outside the gene matches. This CDR3 is 13 amino acids long. Germline lookup yields CDR1 SGHTA and CDR2 FQGNSA. The CDR3 loop reads CASLPSGSWFQYF. The CDR3 region has the DNA TGTGCCAGCCTTCCTAGCGGGAGTTGGTTTCAGTACTTC. Combining the CDR3 with reference TRBV7-2 and TRBJ2-7 gives the whole variable domain GAGVSQSPSNKVTEKGKDVELRCDPISGHTALYWYRQSLGQGLEFLIYFQGNSAPDKSGLPSDRFSAERTGGSVSTLTIQRTQQEDSAVYLCASLPSGSWFQYFGPGTRLTVT.

The J gene is TRBJ2-1, the V gene TRBV7-9, with D perhaps matching TRBD2 (5 bases). V shed 4 bases and J shed 6 bases, with 7 bases lying between them. Germline V gene data show CDR1 as SEHNR and CDR2 as FQNEAQ (reference sequence). This CDR3 comprises 12 residues. CDR3: CASSSSGNEQFF. The CDR3 DNA is TGTGCCAGCAGCTCCAGCGGCAATGAGCAGTTCTTC.

This rearrangement joins TRBV11-2 to TRBJ2-7; 12 bases match TRBD2. V dropped 6 bases and J dropped 3; count of bases not matched to a gene: 6. Germline loops: CDR1 SGHAT, CDR2 FQNNGV. This CDR3 comprises 15 residues. Here the CDR3 DNA reads TGTGCCAGCAGTTTAACACTAGCGGGAGGCTACGAGCAGTACTTC. This sequence encodes CASSLTLAGGYEQYF. Together with reference TRBV11-2 and TRBJ2-7, the CDR3 gives the full variable domain: EAGVAQSPRYKIIEKRQSVAFWCNPISGHATLYWYQQILGQGPKLLIQFQNNGVVDDSQLPKDRFSAERLKGVDSTLKIQPAKLEDSAVYLCASSLTLAGGYEQYFGPGTRLTVT.

V is TRBV13 and J is TRBJ1-2; no definite D call. V lost 0 bases, J lost 7 bases, and 12 bases lay in between. CDR3 size: 14 residues. Germline V gene lookup returns CDR1 PRHDT and CDR2 FYEKMQ (reference sequence). The CDR3 region is CASSLGGASGGYTF. CDR3 bases: TGTGCCAGCAGCTTAGGGGGAGCTTCTGGTGGCTACACCTTC.

This CDR3 reads CASSGGTNSPLHF. CDR3 in DNA: TGTGCCAGCAGCGGAGGTACCAATTCACCCCTCCACTTT. The chain carries TRBV9 and TRBJ1-6; D not resolved. CDR1 is SGDLS and CDR2 is YYNGEE in the germline V gene. This CDR3 is built from 13 residues. The V end lost 3 bases, the J end lost 7 bases, and 8 bases lay between the germline ends.

In the case of this clone: Distinct nucleotide sequences in the sample also encode this CDR3. This sequence joins TRBV9 and TRBJ2-7; D unclear. Germline V CDR1 and CDR2: SGDLS, YYNGEE. V lost 6 bases, J lost 0 bases, and 10 bases lay in between. The CDR3 is 13 amino acids. In DNA form, the CDR3 reads TGTGCCAGCAACTCCGGCAGCTCCTACGAGCAGTACTTC. Protein product: CASNSGSSYEQYF.

This chain links TRBV11-2 with TRBJ2-7, with no clear D. Germline V gene sequence: CDR1 SGHAT, CDR2 FQNNGV. CDR3 length: 15 residues. V was pared by 1 base and J by 0 bases, with 10 bases between. The CDR3 region is CASSLVGQSSYEQYF. The CDR3 DNA follows: TGTGCCAGCAGCTTAGTCGGTCAGTCCTCCTACGAGCAGTACTTC.

The chain employs TRBV6-6 and TRBJ1-5, with unresolved D. The CDR3 is 16 residues long. Trimming pared 0 bases from V and 0 bases from J, leaving 9 bases between. The germline gives CDR1 MNHNY, CDR2 SVGAGI (reference sequence). As DNA, the CDR3 is TGTGCCAGCAGTTACTCGTTGGCAGATAGCAATCAGCCCCAGCATTTT. Amino acid sequence: CASSYSLADSNQPQHF.